The 31 T cell receptor beta chains in this list originate from one sample, sequenced in a study of radiotherapy plus CTLA-4 blockade in lung cancer. Sequencing used immunoSEQ multiplex PCR; TCRdb keeps in-frame clones, though not all of them. This repertoire shows roughly 46,000 clones, roughly 76% found once; its top ten account for around 8.3%. The sample in question was peripheral blood, obtained from a patient treated with radiotherapy plus ipilimumab. The receptors were sampled from a human donor with non-small cell lung cancer who had stable disease on radiotherapy plus ipilimumab.

The chain uses TRBV2 and TRBJ2-1; either TRBD1 or TRBD2 may fit D (6 bases each). Per the germline V gene, CDR1 is SNHLY and CDR2 is FYNNEI. V lost 7 bases to trimming and J lost 10 bases, with 14 bases between them. The CDR3 spans 12 residues. The CDR3 bases are TGTGCCAGCAAGGTGGGGGGCGGGGAGCAGTTCTTC. It translates to CASKVGGGEQFF.

This chain connects TRBV4-2 to TRBJ2-1, with D perhaps matching TRBD1 (6 bases). Germline values: CDR1 LGHNA, CDR2 YNFKEQ. This CDR3 has 14 amino acids. V was trimmed by 6 bases and J by 4 bases, leaving 13 bases between them. DNA for the CDR3: TGTGCCAGCAGAGTGGGGGCCGGGTACAATGAGCAGTTCTTC. Amino acid sequence: CASRVGAGYNEQFF.

This rearrangement joins TRBV5-1 to TRBJ1-2; D not certain. Germline CDR1 is SGHRS and CDR2 is YFSETQ. This CDR3 is 16 amino acids long. Trimming stripped 4 bases from V and 3 bases from J, with 19 bases between. The CDR3 loop reads CASSHLSYGSDYGYTF. In DNA form, the CDR3 reads TGCGCCAGCAGCCATCTCTCCTACGGCTCTGACTATGGCTACACCTTC. Looking up the rest from reference TRBV5-1 and TRBJ1-2 gives the full variable domain: KAGVTQTPRYLIKTRGQQVTLSCSPISGHRSVSWYQQTPGQGLQFLFEYFSETQRNKGNFPGRFSGRQFSNSRSEMNVSTLELGDSALYLCASSHLSYGSDYGYTFGSGTRLTVV.

The chain combines TRBV6-1 with TRBJ1-1, with no clear D. The V end was cut by 5 bases, the J end by 2 bases, with 12 bases between. In germline, CDR1 is MNHNS, CDR2 SASEGT. The CDR3 extends over 14 amino acids. The CDR3 loop is CASSPTGVNTEAFF. Written as DNA, the CDR3 is TGTGCCAGCAGTCCAACCGGGGTCAACACTGAAGCTTTCTTT.

The chain couples TRBV25-1 to TRBJ2-5; 7 nucleotides match TRBD1. V trimming: 5 bases; J trimming: 5 bases; junction bases outside the gene matches: 8. This CDR3 comprises 14 residues. CDR1 MGHDK and CDR2 SYGVNS come from the germline V gene. The CDR3 protein is CASSTTTGIETQYF. CDR3 DNA: TGTGCCAGCAGTACGACGACAGGGATTGAGACCCAGTACTTC.

This chain connects TRBV5-8 to TRBJ1-1; D may be TRBD1 (5 bases). V shed 0 bases and J shed 1 base, with 10 bases lying between them. Looked up from germline, CDR1 is SGHTS and CDR2 is YDEGEE. CDR3 length equals 15 residues. CDR3 sequence: CASSLVIGGNTEAFF. The CDR3 DNA sequence: TGTGCCAGCAGCTTGGTCATCGGGGGGAACACTGAAGCTTTCTTT.

The chain joins TRBV6-5 to TRBJ1-2; TRBD1 is a possible D gene (6 bases). Germline loops: CDR1 MNHEY, CDR2 SVGAGI. The CDR3 loop spans 16 amino acids. V was pared by 0 bases and J by 2 bases, with 13 bases between. The CDR3 spells CASSYSSGEHNYGYTF. The CDR3 coding sequence is TGTGCCAGCAGTTACTCCTCAGGGGAGCACAACTATGGCTACACCTTC.

This clone was seen only a few times. The V call is TRBV6-1, the J call TRBJ1-5, with D hard to call. Germline loops: CDR1 MNHNS, CDR2 SASEGT. The CDR3 runs to 14 residues. Deletions cut 6 bases from V and 2 bases from J, with 11 bases between. CDR3 in amino acids: CASSAGSGNQPQHF. In nucleotides, the CDR3 is TGTGCCAGCAGCGCGGGGTCGGGCAATCAGCCCCAGCATTTT.

The rearrangement links TRBV9 to TRBJ2-3; D call uncertain. CDR3 size: 16 residues. The germline gives CDR1 SGDLS, CDR2 YYNGEE. V was shortened by 0 bases and J by 0 bases, with 11 bases between the two germline ends. CDR3: CASSVEVGKSTDTQYF. The CDR3 nucleotides are TGTGCCAGCAGCGTAGAGGTGGGGAAAAGCACAGATACGCAGTATTTT.

The chain couples TRBV18 to TRBJ1-2; TRBD1 matches at 8 bases. The CDR3 consists of 15 residues. Trimming removed 3 bases from V and 6 bases from J; junction bases left unmatched: 9. CDR1 and CDR2 from the germline V gene are KGHSH and LQKENI. CDR3 protein: CASSPEDRAFDGYTF. The CDR3, as DNA: TGTGCCAGCTCACCCGAGGACAGGGCTTTCGATGGCTACACCTTC.

This clone has a single count. The rearrangement links TRBV7-2 to TRBJ1-1, with 10 positions matching TRBD1. Germline CDR1 SGHTA, CDR2 FQGNSA. CDR3 size: 16 residues. With V trimmed by 5 bases and J by 4 bases, 10 bases remained unmatched. The CDR3 loop reads CASSNPVGTGATEAFF. The CDR3 nucleotides are TGTGCCAGCAGCAACCCGGTGGGGACAGGGGCCACTGAAGCTTTCTTT.

This sequence joins TRBV28 and TRBJ1-2; 7 bases are shared with TRBD1. This CDR3 is built from 15 residues. From germline, CDR1 is MDHEN and CDR2 SYDVKM. Losses at the gene ends were 4 bases for V and 3 bases for J; bases not matched to a gene: 8. CDR3 sequence reads: CASSSLMGQHYGYTF. DNA for the CDR3: TGTGCCAGCAGTTCGCTTATGGGACAGCACTATGGCTACACCTTC.

The chain recombines TRBV7-2 with TRBJ1-2; a weak D match, TRBD1 (5 bases). The V and J ends lost 1 base and 3 bases respectively, with 15 bases between them. Per germline, CDR1 SGHTA and CDR2 FQGNSA. This CDR3 is 16 amino acids long. The CDR3 DNA sequence: TGTGCCAGCAGCTTAGGGGGTCAGGGCAGCTACTATGGCTACACCTTC. This codes for CASSLGGQGSYYGYTF.

The V and J genes are TRBV28 and TRBJ1-1; D is perhaps TRBD1 (5 bases). V gave up 8 bases and J gave up 9 bases, with 10 bases separating them. The germline gives CDR1 MDHEN, CDR2 SYDVKM. CDR3 length: 10 amino acids. DNA for the CDR3: TGTGCCAGCGGGGCAATCCAAGCTTTCTTT. The encoded protein is CASGAIQAFF.

The J gene is TRBJ2-7, the V gene TRBV5-4, with TRBD2 as a possible D gene (6 bases). The V gene lost 3 bases and the J gene lost 3 bases, with 16 bases spanning the gap. Germline assignment: CDR1 SGHNT and CDR2 YYREEE (reference sequence). This CDR3 has 15 amino acids. For the CDR3, the DNA is TGTGCCAGCAGCTCGAAGGATCGCGGGGACTACGAGCAGTACTTC. It encodes CASSSKDRGDYEQYF.

This chain links TRBV15 with TRBJ1-6; the D is unclear. The CDR3 consists of 14 residues. Per germline, CDR1 LNHNV and CDR2 YYDKDF (reference sequence). V was clipped by 4 bases and J by 6 bases, with 10 bases between them. The CDR3 coding sequence is TGTGCCACCAGCACGCTGGTCGGTAATTCACCCCTCCACTTT. Encoded protein: CATSTLVGNSPLHF.

The chain uses TRBV30 and TRBJ1-2; 7 nucleotides agree with TRBD1. V was clipped by 4 bases and J by 7 bases; unmatched bases: 9. CDR3 size: 13 residues. The germline V gene encodes CDR1 GTSNPN and CDR2 SVGIG (reference sequence). The CDR3 nucleotides are TGTGCCTGGATCGGCAGGGGGATAGGTGGCTACACCTTC. Translated: CAWIGRGIGGYTF.

This clone was seen just once. The genes are TRBV30 and TRBJ1-2; D may be TRBD1 (6 bases). Germline assignment: CDR1 GTSNPN and CDR2 SVGIG (reference sequence). The CDR3 has 14 residues. V lost 0 bases and J lost 2, with 10 bases in between. The DNA for the CDR3 is TGTGCCTGGAGTGTGGGGGCAGCCAACTATGGCTACACCTTC. Protein product: CAWSVGAANYGYTF.

The chain recombines TRBV28 with TRBJ2-7; 7 bases match TRBD1. Germline values: CDR1 MDHEN, CDR2 SYDVKM. This CDR3 has 13 amino acids. Losses at the gene ends were 3 bases for V and 2 bases for J; bases not matched to a gene: 1. CDR3 nucleotides: TGTGCCAGCAGTTTGACAGGGCCCTACGAGCAGTACGTC. As protein: CASSLTGPYEQYV.

The chain has TRBV14 and TRBJ2-3, with unresolved D. CDR3 length equals 14 residues. Germline CDR1 is SGHDN and CDR2 is FVKESK. The V and J ends lost 1 base and 2 bases respectively, with 7 bases between them. The CDR3: CASSQGRHTDTQYF. DNA for the CDR3: TGTGCCAGCAGCCAAGGGAGACACACAGATACGCAGTATTTT.

V gene TRBV4-1 combines with J gene TRBJ1-5; D is possibly TRBD1 (6 bases). Germline loops: CDR1 MGHRA, CDR2 YSYEKL. Deletions cut 1 base from V and 0 bases from J, with 10 bases between. This CDR3 has 16 amino acids. The CDR3 DNA is TGCGCCAGCAGCCAAGGGGCGGACAGTAGCAATCAGCCCCAGCATTTT. Protein: CASSQGADSSNQPQHF.

The chain recombines TRBV27 with TRBJ1-2, with D possibly matching TRBD1 (6 bases). With 2 bases removed from V and 4 bases from J, the gap between germline ends came to 14 bases. This CDR3 has 15 amino acids. CDR1 is MNHEY and CDR2 is SMNVEV in the germline V gene (reference sequence). DNA for the CDR3: TGTGCCAGCAGTTTAAGGCAGGGGCGTGGCTATGGCTACACCTTC. It specifies CASSLRQGRGYGYTF.

This clone was found a few times. The J gene is TRBJ1-1, the V gene TRBV6-4; perhaps TRBD1 as D (5 bases). CDR1 is MRHNA, CDR2 SNTAGT, per germline. V was shortened by 6 bases and J by 4 bases, with 12 bases between the two germline ends. This CDR3 is built from 13 residues. The CDR3 loop is CASRRGGSTEAFF. The CDR3, as DNA: TGTGCCAGCAGGCGGGGGGGAAGCACTGAAGCTTTCTTT.

This chain joins TRBV6-5 and TRBJ1-1, with D possibly being TRBD1 (6 bases). Germline V gene data show CDR1 as MNHEY and CDR2 as SVGAGI. The CDR3 length is 11 residues. The V and J ends lost 7 bases and 7 bases respectively, with 10 bases between them. The CDR3 nucleotides read TGTGCCAGCACCTCAGGGGTTGAAGCTTTCTTT. Translating gives CASTSGVEAFF.

In DNA, the CDR3 is TGTGCCAGCAGTTCCTCCGGGACAGGTGGACTTTACAATCAGCCCCAGCATTTT. This sequence encodes CASSSSGTGGLYNQPQHF. J is TRBJ1-5 and V is TRBV27; TRBD1 matches at 8 bases. Germline V gives CDR1 MNHEY, CDR2 SMNVEV (reference sequence). The V segment lost 4 bases and the J segment 3 bases; nucleotides outside the gene matches: 14. The CDR3 has 18 amino acids.

The chain couples TRBV6-5 to TRBJ2-2; no clear D gene. The CDR3 has 14 amino acids. Trimming removed 8 bases at V and 5 bases at J, with 15 bases between. Germline V CDR1 and CDR2: MNHEY, SVGAGI. This chain's CDR3 is CASLRAPRTGELFF. DNA for the CDR3: TGTGCCAGCCTCCGGGCCCCGAGGACCGGGGAGCTGTTTTTT.

The CDR3 is CASSWGQGVSGNTIYF. DNA for the CDR3: TGTGCCAGCAGCTGGGGACAGGGGGTCTCTGGAAACACCATATATTTT. J is TRBJ1-3 and V is TRBV5-6; 11 nucleotides agree with TRBD1. CDR1 is SGHDT, CDR2 YYEEEE, per germline. Trimming took 3 bases from V and 0 from J; bases not matched to a gene: 2. CDR3 length equals 16 residues.

V and J are TRBV2 and TRBJ2-2, with TRBD1 as a possible D gene (6 bases). Trimming pared 3 bases from V and 5 bases from J, leaving 13 bases between. CDR1 SNHLY and CDR2 FYNNEI come from the germline V gene. CDR3 length: 15 amino acids. CDR3 sequence: CASSDRGTGTGELFF. As DNA, the CDR3 is TGTGCCAGCAGTGATAGGGGAACAGGGACCGGGGAGCTGTTTTTT.

This sequence joins TRBV2 and TRBJ2-7; D gene unclear. The CDR3 spans 16 residues. The germline V gene has CDR1 SNHLY and CDR2 FYNNEI. Trimming removed 1 base at V and 4 bases at J, with 17 bases between. The CDR3 sequence: CASSEGSGVLGYEQYF. CDR3 sequence (DNA): TGTGCCAGCAGTGAAGGATCGGGCGTCCTGGGGTACGAGCAGTACTTC.

The J gene is TRBJ2-7, the V gene TRBV19; 10 bases agree with TRBD1. This CDR3 contains 13 residues. V trimming: 4 bases; J trimming: 7 bases; junction bases outside the gene matches: 4. Germline V gene sequence: CDR1 LNHDA, CDR2 SQIVND (reference sequence). CDR3 in DNA: TGTGCCAGTAGTAGACAGGGGGCGCGGGAGCAGTACTTC. Translation: CASSRQGAREQYF.

In its sample, this clone was seen a few times. The chain links TRBV7-9 to TRBJ1-2; possible D gene TRBD1, 6 bases. Germline loops: CDR1 SEHNR, CDR2 FQNEAQ (reference sequence). Trimming shortened V by 0 bases and J by 7 bases, and 15 bases separated the two germline ends. This CDR3 has 15 residues. The CDR3 reads CASSLARDTAFGYTF. The CDR3 region has the DNA TGTGCCAGCAGCTTAGCGAGGGACACGGCTTTTGGCTACACCTTC.